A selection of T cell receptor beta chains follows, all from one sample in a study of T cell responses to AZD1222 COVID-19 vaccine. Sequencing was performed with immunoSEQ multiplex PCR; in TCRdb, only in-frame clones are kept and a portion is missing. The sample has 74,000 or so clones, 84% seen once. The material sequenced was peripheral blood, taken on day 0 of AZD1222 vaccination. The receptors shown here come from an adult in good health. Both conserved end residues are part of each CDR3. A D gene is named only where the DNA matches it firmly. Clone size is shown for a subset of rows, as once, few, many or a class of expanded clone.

CASSDRTALSGNTIYF,TGTGCCAGTAGCGATCGGACAGCGCTCTCTGGAAACACCATATATTTT,NA,NA,TRBJ1-3,TRBV19
CASRNRDRGHGYTF,TGTGCCAGTAGGAATCGGGACAGGGGGCACGGCTACACCTTC,TRBD1,NA,TRBJ1-2,TRBV19
CASSQEARTYEQYF,TGTGCCAGCAGCCAAGAGGCCAGGACCTACGAGCAGTACTTC,NA,NA,TRBJ2-7,TRBV4-2
CAWSSSYNSPLHF,TGTGCCTGGTCTAGCTCCTATAATTCACCCCTCCACTTT,NA,few,TRBJ1-6,TRBV30
CASSLGQGATDEQFF,TGCGCCAGCAGCTTGGGGCAGGGGGCGACGGATGAGCAGTTCTTC,TRBD1,NA,TRBJ2-1,TRBV5-1
CATSRDRNRDSPLHF,TGTGCCACCAGCAGAGATCGAAACAGGGACTCACCCCTCCACTTT,NA,NA,TRBJ1-6,TRBV15
CASGGYQYF,TGTGCCAGCGGGGGTTACCAGTACTTC,NA,NA,TRBJ2-5,TRBV28
CASSPRGSAEAFF,TGTGCCAGCAGCCCCAGGGGATCAGCTGAAGCTTTCTTT,NA,once,TRBJ1-1,TRBV7-9
CASSGTGTNSNQPQHF,TGTGCCAGTAGTGGGACCGGGACAAATAGCAATCAGCCCCAGCATTTT,NA,once,TRBJ1-5,TRBV19
CASSPGTGYRNQPQHF,TGTGCCAGCAGCCCCGGGACAGGGTATCGCAATCAGCCCCAGCATTTT,TRBD1,NA,TRBJ1-5,TRBV28
CASSSNRDDRNTIYF,TGTGCCAGCTCATCGAACCGGGACGATAGAAACACCATATATTTT,NA,NA,TRBJ1-3,TRBV18
CASSQGGAFF,TGTGCCAGCAGTCAGGGAGGAGCTTTCTTT,NA,NA,TRBJ1-1,TRBV6-2/TRBV6-3
CASSQEVRGRAAGELFF,TGTGCCAGCAGCCAAGAGGTACGCGGGAGGGCGGCCGGGGAGCTGTTTTTT,TRBD2,NA,TRBJ2-2,TRBV4-2
CASSLSTPGTGNDGYTF,TGTGCCAGCAGTTTATCGACCCCCGGGACAGGGAATGATGGCTACACCTTC,TRBD1,NA,TRBJ1-2,TRBV27
CASSQDGLARYNEQFF,TGCGCCAGCAGCCAAGATGGTTTAGCTAGATACAATGAGCAGTTCTTC,NA,NA,TRBJ2-1,TRBV4-3
CASSPGGGNNEQFF,TGTGCCAGCTCACCAGGGGGCGGAAACAATGAGCAGTTCTTC,NA,NA,TRBJ2-1,TRBV18
CASSLQGTGLSYEQYF,TGTGCCAGCAGCCTGCAGGGGACTGGATTATCCTACGAGCAGTACTTC,NA,NA,TRBJ2-7,TRBV11-2
CASSLRRLRTDTQYF,TGTGCCAGCAGCTTACGGCGGCTGCGCACAGATACGCAGTATTTT,NA,few,TRBJ2-3,TRBV13